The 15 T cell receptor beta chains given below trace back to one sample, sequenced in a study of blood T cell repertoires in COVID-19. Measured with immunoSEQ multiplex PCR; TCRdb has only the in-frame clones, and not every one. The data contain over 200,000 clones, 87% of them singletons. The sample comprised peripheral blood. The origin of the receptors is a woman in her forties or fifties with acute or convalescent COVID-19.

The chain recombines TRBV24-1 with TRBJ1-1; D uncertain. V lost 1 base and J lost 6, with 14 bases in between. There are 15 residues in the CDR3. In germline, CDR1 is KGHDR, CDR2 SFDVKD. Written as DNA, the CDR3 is TGTGCCACCAGTGATTTTAAGTCGGGGAGCTCTGAAGCTTTCTTT. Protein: CATSDFKSGSSEAFF.

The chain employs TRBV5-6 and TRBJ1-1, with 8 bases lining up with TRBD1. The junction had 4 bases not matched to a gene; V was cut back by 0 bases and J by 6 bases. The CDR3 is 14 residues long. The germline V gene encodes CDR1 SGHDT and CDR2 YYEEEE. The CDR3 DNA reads TGTGCCAGCAGCTTGGCACAGGGGGGGGCTGAAGCTTTCTTT. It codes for CASSLAQGGAEAFF.

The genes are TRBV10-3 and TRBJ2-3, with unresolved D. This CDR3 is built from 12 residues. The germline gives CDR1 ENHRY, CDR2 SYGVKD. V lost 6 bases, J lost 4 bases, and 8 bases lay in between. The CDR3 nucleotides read TGTGCCATCAGCCCAAGCCCAGATACGCAGTATTTT. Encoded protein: CAISPSPDTQYF.

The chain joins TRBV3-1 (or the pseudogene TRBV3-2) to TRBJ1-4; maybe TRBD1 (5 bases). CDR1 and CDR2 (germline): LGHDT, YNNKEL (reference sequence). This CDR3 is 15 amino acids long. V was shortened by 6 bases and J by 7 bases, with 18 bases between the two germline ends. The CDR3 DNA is TGTGCCAGCAGTCGTACTGGGGCCCTACTTGAAAAACTGTTTTTT. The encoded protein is CASSRTGALLEKLFF.

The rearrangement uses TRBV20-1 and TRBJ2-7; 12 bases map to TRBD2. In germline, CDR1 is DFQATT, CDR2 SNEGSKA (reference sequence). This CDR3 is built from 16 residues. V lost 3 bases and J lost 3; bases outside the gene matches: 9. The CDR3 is CSASRGLLAGGYEQYF. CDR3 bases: TGCAGTGCTAGTAGAGGATTACTAGCGGGAGGCTACGAGCAGTACTTC.

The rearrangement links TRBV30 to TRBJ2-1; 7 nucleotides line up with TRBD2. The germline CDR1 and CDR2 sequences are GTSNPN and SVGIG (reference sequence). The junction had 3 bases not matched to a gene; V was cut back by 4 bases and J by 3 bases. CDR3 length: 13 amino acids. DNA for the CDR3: TGTGCCTGGACTAGCGGTGGCTACAATGAGCAGTTCTTC. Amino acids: CAWTSGGYNEQFF.

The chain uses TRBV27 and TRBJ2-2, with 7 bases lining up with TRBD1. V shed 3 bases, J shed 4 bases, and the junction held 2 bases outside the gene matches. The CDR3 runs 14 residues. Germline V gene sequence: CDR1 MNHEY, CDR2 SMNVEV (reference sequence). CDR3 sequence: CASSFRQGTGELFF. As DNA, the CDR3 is TGTGCCAGCAGTTTCCGACAGGGCACCGGGGAGCTGTTTTTT.

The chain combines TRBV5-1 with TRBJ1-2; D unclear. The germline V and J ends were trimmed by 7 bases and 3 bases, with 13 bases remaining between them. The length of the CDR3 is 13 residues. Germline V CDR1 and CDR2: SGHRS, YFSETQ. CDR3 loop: CASRGGSDYGYTF. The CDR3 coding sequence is TGCGCCAGCCGAGGAGGATCGGACTATGGCTACACCTTC. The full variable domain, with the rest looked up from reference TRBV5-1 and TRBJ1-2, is KAGVTQTPRYLIKTRGQQVTLSCSPISGHRSVSWYQQTPGQGLQFLFEYFSETQRNKGNFPGRFSGRQFSNSRSEMNVSTLELGDSALYLCASRGGSDYGYTFGSGTRLTVV.

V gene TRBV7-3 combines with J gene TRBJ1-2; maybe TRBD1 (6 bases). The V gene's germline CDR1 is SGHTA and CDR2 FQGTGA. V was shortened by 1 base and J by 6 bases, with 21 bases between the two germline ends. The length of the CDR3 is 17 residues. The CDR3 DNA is TGTGCCAGCAGCTTAAGTCCGATTGAGGGGGTAATAGATGGCTACACCTTC. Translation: CASSLSPIEGVIDGYTF.

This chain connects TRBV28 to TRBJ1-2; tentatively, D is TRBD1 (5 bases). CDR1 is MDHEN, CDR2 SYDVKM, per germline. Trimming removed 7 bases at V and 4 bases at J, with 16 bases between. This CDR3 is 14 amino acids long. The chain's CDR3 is CASTLGQGGYGYTF. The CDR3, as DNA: TGTGCCAGCACCCTAGGCCAGGGCGGCTATGGCTACACCTTC.

CDR3 protein: CASRGTASYGYTF. The CDR3 DNA sequence: TGTGCCAGCAGGGGGACAGCCTCTTATGGCTACACCTTC. This chain joins TRBV6-5 and TRBJ1-2; the match to TRBD1 covers 7 bases. Germline lookup yields CDR1 MNHEY and CDR2 SVGAGI. This CDR3 is 13 amino acids long. V lost 6 bases to trimming and J lost 5 bases; unmatched junction nucleotides: 6.

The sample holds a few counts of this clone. CDR3 nucleotides: TGTGCCAGCAGCACCCGGACAGGGAGCTCCTACGAGCAGTACTTC. Its translation is CASSTRTGSSYEQYF. The chain is built from TRBV9 and TRBJ2-7; 8 positions agree with TRBD1. With 4 bases clipped from V and 0 bases from J, the junction kept 6 bases outside the gene matches. This CDR3 has 15 residues. Germline V gene sequence: CDR1 SGDLS, CDR2 YYNGEE. Based on the CDR3 plus reference TRBV9 and TRBJ2-7, the full variable domain is DSGVTQTPKHLITATGQRVTLRCSPRSGDLSVYWYQQSLDQGLQFLIQYYNGEERAKGNILERFSAQQFPDLHSELNLSSLELGDSALYFCASSTRTGSSYEQYFGPGTRLTVT.

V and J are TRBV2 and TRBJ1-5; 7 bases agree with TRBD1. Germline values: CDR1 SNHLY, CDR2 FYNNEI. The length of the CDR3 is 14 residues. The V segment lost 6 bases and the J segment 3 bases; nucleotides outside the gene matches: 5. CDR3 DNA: TGTGCCAGCAGGGCAGACAGGGACAATCAGCCCCAGCATTTT. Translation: CASRADRDNQPQHF.

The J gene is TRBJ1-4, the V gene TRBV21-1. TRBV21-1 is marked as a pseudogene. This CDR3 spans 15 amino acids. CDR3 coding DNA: TGTGCCAGCAGCCCCAGGCGGGGGTTGTGTGAAAAACTGTTTTTT. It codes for CASSPRRGLCEKLFF.

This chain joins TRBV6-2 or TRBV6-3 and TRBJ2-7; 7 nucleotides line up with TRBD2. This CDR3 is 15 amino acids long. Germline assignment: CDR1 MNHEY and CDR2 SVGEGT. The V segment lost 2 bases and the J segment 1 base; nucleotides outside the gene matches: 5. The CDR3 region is CASSYGRGVSYEQYF. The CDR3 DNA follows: TGTGCCAGCAGTTACGGACGGGGGGTTTCCTACGAGCAGTACTTC.